The sequence of this T cell receptor (beta chain) was determined in a study of blood T cell repertoires in COVID-19. Study-level background: The origin of the acute and convalescent COVID-19 samples was the United States, Italy and Spain. T cells, B-cell-depleted T cells, or PBMCs supplied cDNA or gDNA.

In the original workflow: How many nucleated cells were present was estimated from reference gene primer amplification. TCRdb's table, derived via immunoSEQ multiplex PCR, lists solely in-frame clones and lacks some. That table gives V, J and clone size, and the DNA gave D and trimming. This sample carries 250,000 to 300,000 clones, 80% to 90% of them seen once, and the ten largest clones take 3.5% to 4.5%. Per germline, CDR1 SGDLS and CDR2 YYNGEE. This CDR3 has 15 amino acids. The ends lost 3 bases at V and 2 bases at J; junction bases unmatched: 7. The sequence was obtained from a woman between 40 and 55 years old with acute or convalescent COVID-19. The sequenced sample consisted of peripheral blood. The V and J genes are TRBV9 and TRBJ1-2, with 7 bases aligning to TRBD1. The CDR3 nucleotides are TGTGCCAGCAGCGGATACAGGGGCAAAAACTATGGCTACACCTTC. This codes for CASSGYRGKNYGYTF.